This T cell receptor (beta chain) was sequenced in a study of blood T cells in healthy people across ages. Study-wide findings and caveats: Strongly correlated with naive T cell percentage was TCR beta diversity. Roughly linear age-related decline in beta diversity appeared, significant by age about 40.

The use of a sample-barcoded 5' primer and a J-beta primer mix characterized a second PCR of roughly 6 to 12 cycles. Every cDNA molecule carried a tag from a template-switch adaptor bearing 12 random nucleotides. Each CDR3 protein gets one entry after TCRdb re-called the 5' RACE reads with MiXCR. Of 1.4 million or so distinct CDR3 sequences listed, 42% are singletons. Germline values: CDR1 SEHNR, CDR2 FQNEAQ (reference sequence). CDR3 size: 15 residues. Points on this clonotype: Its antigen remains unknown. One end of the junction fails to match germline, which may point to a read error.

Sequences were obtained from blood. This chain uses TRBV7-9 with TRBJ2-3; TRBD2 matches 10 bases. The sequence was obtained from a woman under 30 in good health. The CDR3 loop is CAGSLELAGTDTQYF. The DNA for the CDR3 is TGTGCCGGCAGCTTGGAACTAGCGGGAACAGATACGCAGTATTTT.